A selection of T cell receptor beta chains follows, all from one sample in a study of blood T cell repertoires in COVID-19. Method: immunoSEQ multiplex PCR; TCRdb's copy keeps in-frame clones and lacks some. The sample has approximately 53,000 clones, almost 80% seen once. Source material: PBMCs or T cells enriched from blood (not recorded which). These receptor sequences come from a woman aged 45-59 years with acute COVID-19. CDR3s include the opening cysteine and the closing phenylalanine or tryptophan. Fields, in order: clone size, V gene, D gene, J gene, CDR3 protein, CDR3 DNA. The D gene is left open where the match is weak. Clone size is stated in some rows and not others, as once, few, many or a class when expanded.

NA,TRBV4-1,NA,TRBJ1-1,CASSQGVNSGRAGDTEAFF,TGCGCCAGCAGCCAAGGAGTGAATTCGGGTCGGGCAGGGGACACTGAAGCTTTCTTT
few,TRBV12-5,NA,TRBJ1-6,CASGLVRVWDSPLHF,TGTGCTAGTGGTTTGGTACGGGTTTGGGATTCACCCCTCCACTTT
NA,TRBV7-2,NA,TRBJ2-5,CASGLTGTGKTQYF,TGTGCCAGCGGCCTAACAGGGACGGGAAAGACCCAGTACTTC
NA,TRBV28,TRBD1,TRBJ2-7,CASSFVGQGEYEQYF,TGTGCCAGCAGTTTCGTTGGACAGGGGGAGTACGAGCAGTACTTC
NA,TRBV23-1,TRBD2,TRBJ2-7,CASSQSRLWGGRPSYEQYF,TGCGCCAGCAGTCAATCGAGACTCTGGGGAGGGAGGCCCTCCTACGAGCAGTACTTC
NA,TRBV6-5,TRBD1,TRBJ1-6,CASSSQTGRNSPLHF,TGTGCCAGCTCCTCACAGACAGGGAGAAATTCACCCCTCCACTTT
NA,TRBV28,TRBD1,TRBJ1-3,CASSRAQGGFSGNTIYF,TGTGCCAGCAGTAGAGCGCAGGGGGGATTCTCTGGAAACACCATATATTTT
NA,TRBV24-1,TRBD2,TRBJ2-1,CATSDVTSGGADEQFF,TGTGCCACCAGTGATGTCACGAGCGGGGGGGCAGATGAGCAGTTCTTC
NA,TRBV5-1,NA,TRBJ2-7,CASSLDAGSMGYEQYF,TGCGCCAGCAGCTTGGACGCCGGGAGCATGGGATACGAGCAGTACTTC
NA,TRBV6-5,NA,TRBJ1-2,CASSYTLTGYGYTF,TGTGCCAGCAGTTACACGCTGACAGGCTATGGCTACACCTTC
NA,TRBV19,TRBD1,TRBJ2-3,CASSIGGRTGRRTDTQYF,TGTGCCAGTAGTATAGGCGGACGGACAGGCCGTAGGACAGATACGCAGTATTTT
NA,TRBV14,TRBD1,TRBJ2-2,CASRGQSNTGELFF,TGTGCCAGCAGGGGACAGTCGAACACCGGGGAGCTGTTTTTT
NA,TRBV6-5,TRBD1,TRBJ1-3,CASSYDRGGNTIYF,TGTGCCAGCAGTTACGACAGGGGTGGAAACACCATATATTTT
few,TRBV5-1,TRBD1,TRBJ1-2,CASSLGGNGGSYTF,TGCGCCAGCAGCTTAGGGGGCAACGGTGGTTCCTACACCTTC
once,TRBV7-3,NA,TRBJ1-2,CASSLTGRQGGNYGYTF,TGTGCCAGCAGCTTAACGGGTCGGCAGGGTGGTAACTATGGCTACACCTTC
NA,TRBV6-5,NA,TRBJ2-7,CASNEGMYEQYF,TGTGCCAGCAACGAGGGAATGTACGAGCAGTACTTC
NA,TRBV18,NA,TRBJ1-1,CASSVHTNTEAFF,TGTGCCAGCTCGGTACACACGAACACTGAAGCTTTCTTT
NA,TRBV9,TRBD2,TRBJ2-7,CASSVAPGPGEGEQYF,TGTGCCAGCAGCGTAGCTCCGGGTCCGGGGGAGGGCGAGCAGTACTTC
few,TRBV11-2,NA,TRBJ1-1,CASSFQADTEAFF,TGTGCCAGCAGCTTCCAGGCTGACACTGAAGCTTTCTTT
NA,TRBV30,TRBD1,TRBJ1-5,CAWTRTGGDQPQHF,TGTGCCTGGACCAGGACAGGGGGAGATCAGCCCCAGCATTTT
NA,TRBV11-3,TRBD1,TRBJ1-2,CASSLGGGRDQRGYTF,TGTGCCAGCAGCTTAGGAGGGGGCAGGGATCAACGGGGCTACACCTTC
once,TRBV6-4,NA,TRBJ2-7,CASSACEDFEDEQYF,TGTGCCAGCAGTGCTTGCGAGGACTTCGAGGACGAGCAGTACTTC
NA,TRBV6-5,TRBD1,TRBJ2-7,CASSWGQGTYEQYF,TGTGCCAGCTCATGGGGACAGGGGACCTACGAGCAGTACTTC
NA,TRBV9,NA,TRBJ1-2,CASSMDSNYGYTF,TGTGCCAGCAGCATGGACAGTAACTATGGCTACACCTTC
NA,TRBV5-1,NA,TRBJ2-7,CASSSTYATGNYEQYF,TGCGCCAGCAGCTCAACTTACGCTACAGGCAACTACGAGCAGTACTTC
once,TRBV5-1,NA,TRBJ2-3,CASSLRPTNSGGDTQYF,TGCGCCAGCAGCTTGAGGCCGACTAACAGTGGCGGTGATACGCAGTATTTT
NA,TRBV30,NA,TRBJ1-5,CAWSLGANQPQHF,TGTGCCTGGAGTCTTGGGGCCAATCAGCCCCAGCATTTT
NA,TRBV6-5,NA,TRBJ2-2,CASSYNSFGTGELFF,TGTGCCAGCAGTTACAATAGCTTCGGGACCGGGGAGCTGTTTTTT
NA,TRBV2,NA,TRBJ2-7,CASTRTGTSYEQYF,TGTGCCAGCACCCGAACCGGGACATCCTACGAGCAGTACTTC
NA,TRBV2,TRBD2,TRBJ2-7,CASSEPSGGLYEQYF,TGTGCCAGCAGTGAACCTAGCGGGGGGCTTTACGAGCAGTACTTC
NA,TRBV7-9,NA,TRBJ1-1,CASSPAIGPEAFF,TGTGCCAGCAGCCCTGCCATTGGCCCTGAAGCTTTCTTT
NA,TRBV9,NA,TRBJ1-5,CASSVGYREDQPQHF,TGTGCCAGCAGCGTAGGATACAGGGAAGATCAGCCCCAGCATTTT
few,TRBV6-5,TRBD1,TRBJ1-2,CASSYATQGGYGYTF,TGTGCCAGCAGTTACGCTACCCAGGGGGGCTATGGCTACACCTTC
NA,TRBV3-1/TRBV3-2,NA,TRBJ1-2,CASSQGGGYGYTF,TGTGCCAGCAGCCAGGGGGGAGGCTATGGCTACACCTTC
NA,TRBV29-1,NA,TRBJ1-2,CSVEAEVTGYTF,TGCAGCGTTGAAGCGGAGGTTACCGGCTACACCTTC
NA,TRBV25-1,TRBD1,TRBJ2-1,CASSEGQGNEQFF,TGTGCCAGCAGTGAGGGACAGGGAAATGAGCAGTTCTTC
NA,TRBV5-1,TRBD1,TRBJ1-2,CASSFGVPGQGQRGYTF,TGCGCCAGCAGCTTTGGCGTACCTGGACAGGGACAAAGGGGCTACACCTTC
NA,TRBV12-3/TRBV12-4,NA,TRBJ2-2,CASRGETGELFF,TGTGCCAGCAGGGGAGAGACCGGGGAGCTGTTTTTT
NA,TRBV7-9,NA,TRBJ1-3,CASSFPGSLANTIYF,TGTGCCAGCAGCTTTCCAGGGTCTCTGGCCAACACCATATATTTT
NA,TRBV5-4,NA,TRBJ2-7,CASSSYQGLGEQYF,TGTGCCAGCAGCTCCTACCAGGGACTCGGGGAGCAGTACTTC
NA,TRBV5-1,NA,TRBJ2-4,CASSAPEGDIQYF,TGCGCCAGCAGCGCCCCAGAAGGGGACATTCAGTACTTC
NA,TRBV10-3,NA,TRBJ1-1,CAITPAGVSNTEAFF,TGTGCCATCACCCCCGCGGGGGTTTCGAACACTGAAGCTTTCTTT
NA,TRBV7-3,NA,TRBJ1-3,CASSSSRSSGNTIYF,TGTGCCAGCAGCTCCTCTAGGTCCTCTGGAAACACCATATATTTT
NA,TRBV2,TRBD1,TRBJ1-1,CASRYTGVRAFF,TGTGCCAGCAGATACACAGGGGTGAGGGCTTTCTTT
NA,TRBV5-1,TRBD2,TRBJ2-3,CASSLEVSGVTDTQYF,TGCGCCAGCAGCTTGGAAGTCAGCGGGGTCACAGATACGCAGTATTTT
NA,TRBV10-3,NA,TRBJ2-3,CAISEGQIITDTQYF,TGTGCCATCAGTGAGGGACAGATAATTACAGATACGCAGTATTTT
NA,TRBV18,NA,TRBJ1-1,CASSPAGKNTEAFF,TGTGCCAGCTCACCCGCAGGGAAGAACACTGAAGCTTTCTTT
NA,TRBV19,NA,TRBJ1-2,CASSIQGQSYYGYTF,TGTGCCAGTAGTATCCAAGGACAGAGTTACTATGGCTACACCTTC
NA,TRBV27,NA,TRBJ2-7,CASSPQALTSYEQYF,TGTGCCAGCAGTCCCCAGGCGTTGACCTCCTACGAGCAGTACTTC
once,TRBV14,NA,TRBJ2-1,CASRLGNASGNSYNEQFF,TGTGCCAGCAGACTCGGGAATGCCTCGGGTAACTCCTACAATGAGCAGTTCTTC
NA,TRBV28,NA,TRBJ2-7,CASSLLSYEQYF,TGTGCCAGCAGTTTACTAAGTTACGAGCAGTACTTC
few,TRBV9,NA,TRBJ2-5,CASSGLGRQETQYF,TGTGCCAGCAGCGGACTGGGTCGTCAAGAGACCCAGTACTTC